This T cell receptor (beta chain) appears in the sequencing data of a study of blood T cell repertoires in COVID-19. Study-wide context: Whether acute or convalescent, the COVID-19 samples came from the United States, Italy and Spain.

In the original analysis: Using reference gene primer amplification, nucleated cell counts were estimated. This table comes from immunoSEQ multiplex PCR, and its TCRdb copy is limited to in-frame clones, with some not included. That table gives V, J and clone size, and the DNA gave D and trimming. The table records about 130,000 clones, about 85% of them present only once. The CDR3 consists of 13 residues. Trimming took 6 bases from V and 2 from J, leaving 8 bases between them. Germline-derived CDR1 and CDR2 are LNHDA and SQIVND (reference sequence). This clone was seen a few times. Sequenced sample: peripheral blood. V gene TRBV19 combines with J gene TRBJ1-5, with D maybe TRBD1 (5 bases). This clonotype originated in a man between 35 and 55 years old with active or convalescent COVID-19. CDR3: CASRQVGNQPQHF. DNA of the CDR3: TGTGCCAGTAGACAGGTTGGCAATCAGCCCCAGCATTTT.